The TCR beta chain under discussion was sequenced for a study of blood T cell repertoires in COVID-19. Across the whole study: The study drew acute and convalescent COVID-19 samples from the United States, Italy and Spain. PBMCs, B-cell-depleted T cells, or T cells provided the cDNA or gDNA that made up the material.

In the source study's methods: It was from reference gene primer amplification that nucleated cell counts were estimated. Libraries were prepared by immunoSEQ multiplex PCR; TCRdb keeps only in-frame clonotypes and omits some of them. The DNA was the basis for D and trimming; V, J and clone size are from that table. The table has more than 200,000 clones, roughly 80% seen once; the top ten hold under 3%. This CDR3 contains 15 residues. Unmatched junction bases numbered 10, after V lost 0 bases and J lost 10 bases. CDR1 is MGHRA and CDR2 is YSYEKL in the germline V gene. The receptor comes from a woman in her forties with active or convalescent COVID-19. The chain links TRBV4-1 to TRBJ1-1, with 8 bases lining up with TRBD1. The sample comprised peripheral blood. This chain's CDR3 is CASSQEQGARRAAFF. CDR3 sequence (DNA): TGCGCCAGCAGCCAAGAGCAGGGGGCGCGTCGTGCAGCTTTCTTT.